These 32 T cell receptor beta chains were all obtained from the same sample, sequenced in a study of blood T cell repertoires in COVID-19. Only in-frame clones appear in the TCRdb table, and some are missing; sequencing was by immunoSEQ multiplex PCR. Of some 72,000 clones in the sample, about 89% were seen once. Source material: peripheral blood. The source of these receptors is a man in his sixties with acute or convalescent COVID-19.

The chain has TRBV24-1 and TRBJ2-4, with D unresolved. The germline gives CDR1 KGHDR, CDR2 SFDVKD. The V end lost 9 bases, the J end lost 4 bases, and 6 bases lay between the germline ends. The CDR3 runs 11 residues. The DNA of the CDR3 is TGTGCCACCCCCCGTAAAAACATTCAGTACTTC. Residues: CATPRKNIQYF.

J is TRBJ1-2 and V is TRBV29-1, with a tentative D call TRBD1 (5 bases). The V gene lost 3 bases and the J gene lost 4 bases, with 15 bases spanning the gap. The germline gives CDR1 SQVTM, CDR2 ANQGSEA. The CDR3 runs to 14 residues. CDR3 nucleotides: TGCAGCGTTGAGGACACCAACGAGCCCTATGGCTACACCTTC. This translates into CSVEDTNEPYGYTF.

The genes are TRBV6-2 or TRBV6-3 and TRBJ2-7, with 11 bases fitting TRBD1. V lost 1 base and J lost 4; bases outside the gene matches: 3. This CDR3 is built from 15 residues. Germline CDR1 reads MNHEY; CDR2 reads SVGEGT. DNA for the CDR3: TGTGCCAGCAGTTACTGGACAGGGGGCGGGTACGAGCAGTACTTC. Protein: CASSYWTGGGYEQYF.

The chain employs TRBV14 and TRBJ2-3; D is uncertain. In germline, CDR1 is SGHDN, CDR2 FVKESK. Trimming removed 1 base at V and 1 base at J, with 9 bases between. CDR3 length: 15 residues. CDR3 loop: CASSQAGFGTDTQYF. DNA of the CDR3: TGTGCCAGCAGCCAAGCAGGTTTCGGCACAGATACGCAGTATTTT.

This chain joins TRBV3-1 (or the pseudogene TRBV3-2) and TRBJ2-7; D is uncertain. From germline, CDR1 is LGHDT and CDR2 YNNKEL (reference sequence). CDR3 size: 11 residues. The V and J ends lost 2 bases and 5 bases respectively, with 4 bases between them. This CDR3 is CASSQTDEQYF. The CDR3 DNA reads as TGTGCCAGCAGCCAAACTGACGAGCAGTACTTC.

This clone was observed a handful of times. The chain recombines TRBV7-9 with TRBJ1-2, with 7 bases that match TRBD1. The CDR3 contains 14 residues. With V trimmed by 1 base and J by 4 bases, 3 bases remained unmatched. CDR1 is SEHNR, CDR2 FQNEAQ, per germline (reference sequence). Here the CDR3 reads CASSLGTGVYGYTF. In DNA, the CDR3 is TGTGCCAGCAGCTTAGGGACAGGAGTCTATGGCTACACCTTC.

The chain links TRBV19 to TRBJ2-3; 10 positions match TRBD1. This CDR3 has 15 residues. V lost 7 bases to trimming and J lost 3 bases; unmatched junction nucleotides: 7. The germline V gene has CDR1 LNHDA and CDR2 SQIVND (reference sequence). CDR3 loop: CASNPTGGRTDTQYF. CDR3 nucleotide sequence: TGTGCCAGTAACCCGACAGGGGGCCGGACAGATACGCAGTATTTT.

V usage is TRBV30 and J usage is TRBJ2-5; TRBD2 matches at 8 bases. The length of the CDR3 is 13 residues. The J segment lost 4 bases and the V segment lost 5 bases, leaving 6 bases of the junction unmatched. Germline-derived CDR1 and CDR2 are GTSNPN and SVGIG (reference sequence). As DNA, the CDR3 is TGTGCCTGGGGAGCGGGGGTAATAGAGACCCAGTACTTC. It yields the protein CAWGAGVIETQYF.

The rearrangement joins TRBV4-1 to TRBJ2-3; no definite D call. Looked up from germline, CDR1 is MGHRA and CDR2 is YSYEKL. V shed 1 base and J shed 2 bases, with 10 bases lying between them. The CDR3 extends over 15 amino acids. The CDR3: CASSQGAINTDTQYF. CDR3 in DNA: TGCGCCAGCAGCCAAGGGGCCATTAACACAGATACGCAGTATTTT.

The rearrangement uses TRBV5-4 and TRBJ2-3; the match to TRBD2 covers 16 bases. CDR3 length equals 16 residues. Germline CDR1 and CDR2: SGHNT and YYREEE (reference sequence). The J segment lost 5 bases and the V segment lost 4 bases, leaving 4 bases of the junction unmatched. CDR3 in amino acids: CASSTGTSGREDTQYF. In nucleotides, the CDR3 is TGTGCCAGCAGCACCGGGACTAGCGGGAGGGAAGATACGCAGTATTTT.

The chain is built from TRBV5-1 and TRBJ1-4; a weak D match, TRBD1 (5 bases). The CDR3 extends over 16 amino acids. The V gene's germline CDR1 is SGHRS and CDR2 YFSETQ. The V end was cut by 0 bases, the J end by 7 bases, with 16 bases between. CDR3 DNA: TGCGCCAGCAGCTTGGCCTCGGGGGTTAGGGGTGAAAAACTGTTTTTT. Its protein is CASSLASGVRGEKLFF.

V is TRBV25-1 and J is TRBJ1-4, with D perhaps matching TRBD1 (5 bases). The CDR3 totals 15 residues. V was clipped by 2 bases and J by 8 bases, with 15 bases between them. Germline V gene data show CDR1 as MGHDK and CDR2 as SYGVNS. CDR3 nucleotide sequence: TGTGCCAGCAGTGAAAGAGCAGGGCCCGGGGAAAAACTGTTTTTT. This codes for CASSERAGPGEKLFF.

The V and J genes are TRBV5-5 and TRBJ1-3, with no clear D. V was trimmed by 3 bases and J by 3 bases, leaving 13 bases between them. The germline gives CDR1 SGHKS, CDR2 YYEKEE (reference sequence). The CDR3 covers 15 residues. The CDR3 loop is CASSYGVGSGNTIYF. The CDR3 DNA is TGTGCCAGCAGCTACGGAGTTGGGAGTGGAAACACCATATATTTT.

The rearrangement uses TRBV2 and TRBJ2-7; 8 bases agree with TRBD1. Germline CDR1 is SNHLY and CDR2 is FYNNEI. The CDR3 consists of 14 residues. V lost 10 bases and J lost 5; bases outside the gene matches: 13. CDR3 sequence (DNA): TGTGCCACTTCCGTTGACAGGGGTTGGAACGAGCAGTACTTC. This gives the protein CATSVDRGWNEQYF.

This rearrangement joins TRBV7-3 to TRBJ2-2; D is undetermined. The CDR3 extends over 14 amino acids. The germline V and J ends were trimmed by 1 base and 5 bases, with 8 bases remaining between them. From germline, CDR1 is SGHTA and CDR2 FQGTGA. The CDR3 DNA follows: TGTGCCAGCAGCTTAAGTCAAGCTACCGGGGAGCTGTTTTTT. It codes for CASSLSQATGELFF.

The CDR3 DNA follows: TGTGCCAGCAGCCAAGCCCCGGACACCTACGAGCAGTACTTC. Translated: CASSQAPDTYEQYF. This chain connects TRBV3-1 (or the pseudogene TRBV3-2) to TRBJ2-7; perhaps TRBD1 as D (5 bases). Germline CDR1 is LGHDT and CDR2 is YNNKEL (reference sequence). CDR3 length: 14 residues. V shed 1 base and J shed 2 bases, with 9 bases lying between them.

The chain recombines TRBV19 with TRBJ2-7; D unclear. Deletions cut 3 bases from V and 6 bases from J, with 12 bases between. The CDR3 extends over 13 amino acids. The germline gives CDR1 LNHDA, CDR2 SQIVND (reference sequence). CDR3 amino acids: CASSMRRTGEQYF. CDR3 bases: TGTGCCAGTAGTATGAGGAGAACCGGCGAGCAGTACTTC.

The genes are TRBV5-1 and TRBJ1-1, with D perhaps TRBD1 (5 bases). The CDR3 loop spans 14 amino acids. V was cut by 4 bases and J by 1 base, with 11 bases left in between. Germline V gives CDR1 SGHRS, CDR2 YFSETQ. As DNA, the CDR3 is TGCGCCAGCAGCCAGACGACAGCGAACACTGAAGCTTTCTTT. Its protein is CASSQTTANTEAFF.

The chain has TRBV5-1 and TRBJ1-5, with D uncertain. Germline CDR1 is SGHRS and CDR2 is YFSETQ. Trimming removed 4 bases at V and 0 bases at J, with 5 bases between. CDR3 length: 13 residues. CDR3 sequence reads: CASSANSNQPQHF. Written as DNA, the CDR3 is TGCGCCAGCAGCGCTAATAGCAATCAGCCCCAGCATTTT.

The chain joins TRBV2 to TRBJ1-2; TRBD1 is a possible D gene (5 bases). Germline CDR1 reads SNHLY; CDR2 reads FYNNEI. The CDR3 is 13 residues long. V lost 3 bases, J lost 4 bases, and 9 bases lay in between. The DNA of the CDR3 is TGTGCCAGCAGTGAGGGGCAGGGCTATGGCTACACCTTC. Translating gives CASSEGQGYGYTF.

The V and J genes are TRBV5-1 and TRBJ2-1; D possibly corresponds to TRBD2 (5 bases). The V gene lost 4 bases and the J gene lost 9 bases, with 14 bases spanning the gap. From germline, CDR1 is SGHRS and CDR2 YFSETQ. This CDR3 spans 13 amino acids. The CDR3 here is CASSQRGGSEQFF. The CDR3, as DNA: TGCGCCAGCAGCCAACGGGGTGGTAGTGAGCAGTTCTTC.

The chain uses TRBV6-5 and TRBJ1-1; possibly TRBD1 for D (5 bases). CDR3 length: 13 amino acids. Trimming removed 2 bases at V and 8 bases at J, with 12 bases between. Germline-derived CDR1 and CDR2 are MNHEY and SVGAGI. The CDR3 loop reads CASSYERRGEAFF. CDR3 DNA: TGTGCCAGCAGTTACGAGCGGCGGGGCGAAGCTTTCTTT.

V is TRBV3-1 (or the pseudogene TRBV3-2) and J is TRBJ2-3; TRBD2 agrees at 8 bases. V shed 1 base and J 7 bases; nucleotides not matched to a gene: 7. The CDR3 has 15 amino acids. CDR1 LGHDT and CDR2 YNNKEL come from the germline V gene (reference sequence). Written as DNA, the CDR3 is TGTGCCAGCAGCCAAGGAGCGGGAGTGGGATATACGCAGTATTTT. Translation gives CASSQGAGVGYTQYF.

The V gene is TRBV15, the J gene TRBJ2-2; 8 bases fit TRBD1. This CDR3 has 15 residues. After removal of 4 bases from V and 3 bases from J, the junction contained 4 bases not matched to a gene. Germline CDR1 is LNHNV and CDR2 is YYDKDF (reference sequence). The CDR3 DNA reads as TGTGCCACCAGCATGGACAGGGCGGACACCGGGGAGCTGTTTTTT. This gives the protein CATSMDRADTGELFF.

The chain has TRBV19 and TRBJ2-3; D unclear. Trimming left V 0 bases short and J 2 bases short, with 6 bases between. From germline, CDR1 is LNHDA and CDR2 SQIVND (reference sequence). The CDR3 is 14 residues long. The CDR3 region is CASSIERVTDTQYF. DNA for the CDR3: TGTGCCAGTAGTATAGAAAGAGTCACAGATACGCAGTATTTT.

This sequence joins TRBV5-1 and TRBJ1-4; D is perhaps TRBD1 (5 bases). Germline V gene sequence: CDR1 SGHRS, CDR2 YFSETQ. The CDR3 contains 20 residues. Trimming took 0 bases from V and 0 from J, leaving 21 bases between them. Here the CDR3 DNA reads TGCGCCAGCAGCTTGGCCGCGGGGCCGAAAGGGGTCACAACTAATGAAAAACTGTTTTTT. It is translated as CASSLAAGPKGVTTNEKLFF.

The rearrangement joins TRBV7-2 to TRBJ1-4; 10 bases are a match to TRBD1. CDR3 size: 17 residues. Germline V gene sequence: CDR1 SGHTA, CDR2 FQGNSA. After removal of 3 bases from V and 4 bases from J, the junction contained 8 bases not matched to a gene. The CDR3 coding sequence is TGTGCCAGCAGCTTGGGGGGGACAGGGGCCCTTAATGAAAAACTGTTTTTT. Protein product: CASSLGGTGALNEKLFF.

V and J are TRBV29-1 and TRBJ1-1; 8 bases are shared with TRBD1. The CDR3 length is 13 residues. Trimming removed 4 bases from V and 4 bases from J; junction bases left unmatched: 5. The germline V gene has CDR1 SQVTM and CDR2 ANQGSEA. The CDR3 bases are TGCAGCGTTGCCGTCACAGGGGGCACTGAAGCTTTCTTT. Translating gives CSVAVTGGTEAFF.

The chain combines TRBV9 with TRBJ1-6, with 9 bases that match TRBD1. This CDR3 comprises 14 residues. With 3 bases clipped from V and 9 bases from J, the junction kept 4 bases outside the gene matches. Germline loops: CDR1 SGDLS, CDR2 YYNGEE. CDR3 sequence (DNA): TGTGCCAGCAGCGCGACAGGGGGTGCTTCACCCCTCCACTTT. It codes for CASSATGGASPLHF.

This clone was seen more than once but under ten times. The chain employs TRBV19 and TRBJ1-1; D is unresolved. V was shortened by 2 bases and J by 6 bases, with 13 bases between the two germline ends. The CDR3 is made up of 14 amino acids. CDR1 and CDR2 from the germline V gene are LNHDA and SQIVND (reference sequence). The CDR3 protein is CASSIIYGRAEAFF. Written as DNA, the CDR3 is TGTGCCAGTAGTATAATCTACGGGAGGGCTGAAGCTTTCTTT.

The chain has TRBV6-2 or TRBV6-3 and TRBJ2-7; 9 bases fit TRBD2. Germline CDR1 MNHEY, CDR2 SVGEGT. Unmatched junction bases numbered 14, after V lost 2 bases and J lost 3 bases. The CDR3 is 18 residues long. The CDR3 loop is CASSYDLLLAGSFYEQYF. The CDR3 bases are TGTGCCAGCAGTTACGATTTGTTGCTAGCGGGGTCGTTCTACGAGCAGTACTTC.

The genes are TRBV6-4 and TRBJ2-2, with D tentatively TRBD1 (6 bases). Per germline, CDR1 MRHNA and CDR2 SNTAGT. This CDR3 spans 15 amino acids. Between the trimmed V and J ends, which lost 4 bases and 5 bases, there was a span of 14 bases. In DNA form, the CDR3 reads TGTGCCAGCAGTGCACAGGGAGATTGGACCGGGGAGCTGTTTTTT. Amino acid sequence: CASSAQGDWTGELFF.